This passage covers 8 T cell receptor beta chains from one sample sequenced in a study of blood T cell repertoires in COVID-19. Sequencing was performed with immunoSEQ multiplex PCR; in TCRdb, only in-frame clones are kept and a portion is missing. This table has 100,000 to 150,000 clones, 75% to 85% appearing once. What was sequenced was peripheral blood. The origin of the receptors is a man aged 40-50 years with active or convalescent COVID-19.

This clone has a single count. The J gene is TRBJ1-2, the V gene TRBV16, with unresolved D. CDR1 and CDR2 from the germline V gene are KGHSY and FQNENV. V dropped 0 bases and J dropped 8 bases, with 7 bases sitting between them. This CDR3 is built from 12 residues. CDR3 DNA sequence: TGTGCCAGCAGCCAATCTCGCCTAGGCTACACCTTC. Its protein product is CASSQSRLGYTF.

V is TRBV4-1 and J is TRBJ2-1, with 13 bases lining up with TRBD2. V trimming: 4 bases; J trimming: 4 bases; junction bases outside the gene matches: 10. Germline CDR1 and CDR2: MGHRA and YSYEKL. The CDR3 loop spans 18 amino acids. CDR3 protein: CASSLHPLLAGGYNEQFF. Here the CDR3 DNA reads TGCGCCAGCAGCCTTCACCCCCTACTAGCGGGGGGGTACAATGAGCAGTTCTTC.

This chain joins TRBV7-9 and TRBJ2-1; D ambiguous. CDR3 length: 15 amino acids. The V end lost 5 bases, the J end lost 4 bases, and 15 bases lay between the germline ends. CDR1 is SEHNR and CDR2 is FQNEAQ in the germline V gene (reference sequence). This CDR3 reads CASSTLSLRYNEQFF. The CDR3 DNA reads TGTGCCAGCAGCACCCTGTCACTAAGGTACAATGAGCAGTTCTTC.

This clone was counted between two and nine times. The chain combines TRBV6-5 with TRBJ2-2; perhaps TRBD1 as D (6 bases). Looked up from germline, CDR1 is MNHEY and CDR2 is SVGAGI. V lost 8 bases and J 0 bases, leaving 13 bases between the germline ends. This CDR3 is built from 15 residues. CDR3 bases: TGTGCCAGCTCCGGGACACGCGCGAACACCGGGGAGCTGTTTTTT. Residues: CASSGTRANTGELFF.

The V call is TRBV25-1, the J call TRBJ2-1; no clear D gene. This CDR3 is built from 12 residues. CDR1 and CDR2 from the germline V gene are MGHDK and SYGVNS. Trimming removed 5 bases from V and 4 bases from J, with 6 bases in between. The CDR3 DNA follows: TGTGCCAGCAGTCGACTTTACAATGAGCAGTTCTTC. It yields the protein CASSRLYNEQFF.

The V and J genes are TRBV7-7 and TRBJ1-1; D remains unclear. The germline CDR1 and CDR2 sequences are SSHAT and FNYEAQ (reference sequence). This CDR3 has 13 residues. V gave up 3 bases and J gave up 2 bases, with 7 bases separating them. The CDR3 DNA is TGTGCCAGCAGCTTTAACAGCAACACTGAAGCTTTCTTT. It yields the protein CASSFNSNTEAFF.

The chain has TRBV6-1 and TRBJ2-7, with 7 bases aligning to TRBD2. Germline V gene data show CDR1 as MNHNS and CDR2 as SASEGT. J lost 5 bases, V lost 0 bases, and 10 bases had no gene match. This CDR3 has 16 amino acids. The CDR3 loop reads CASSEAKWGGFDEQYF. The DNA of the CDR3 is TGTGCCAGCAGTGAAGCGAAATGGGGAGGGTTCGACGAGCAGTACTTC.

The rearrangement uses TRBV24-1 and TRBJ2-3, with TRBD2 identical over 8 bases. This CDR3 has 17 residues. Germline V CDR1 and CDR2: KGHDR, SFDVKD. V shed 6 bases, J shed 2 bases, and the junction held 12 bases outside the gene matches. CDR3 loop: CATSRSGGSPHTDTQYF. The CDR3 DNA is TGTGCCACCAGTAGGAGCGGGGGCTCCCCCCACACAGATACGCAGTATTTT.